This TCR beta chain was recovered during a study of blood T cell repertoires in COVID-19. Data came from immunoSEQ multiplex PCR; TCRdb stores just in-frame clones and leaves some out. The data contain roughly 280,000 clones, under 90% of them singletons. Germline assignment: CDR1 MDHEN and CDR2 SYDVKM. The CDR3 sequence is 14 residues long. The ends were cut back, 6 bases at V and 0 bases at J, with 10 bases in the middle. Sequencing was performed on PBMCs or T cells enriched from blood (not recorded which). The sequence was collected from a woman aged 55-70 years who had recovered from COVID-19. This chain links TRBV28 with TRBJ2-3; D possibly corresponds to TRBD1 (6 bases). The DNA for the CDR3 is TGTGCCAGCAGGTCCCAGGGGAGCACAGATACGCAGTATTTT. The encoded protein is CASRSQGSTDTQYF.